A selection of T cell receptor beta chains follows, all from one sample in a study of T-cell memory formation after mild COVID-19. In TCRdb, the 5' RACE reads were re-called with MiXCR into one record per CDR3 protein. Among about 200,000 distinct CDR3 sequences listed, 16% were seen once. Sequenced input: PBMCs or a T cell subset sorted from them (not recorded which). Receptors were obtained from an adult woman who had mild COVID-19 (a few samples of this study predate the infection). Cell type and time point are not known. CDR3s include the opening cysteine and the closing phenylalanine or tryptophan. D genes are given only for firm matches. Size is stated for part of the rows, as once, few or many counts, or as a class when the clone is expanded.

TRBV30	TRBD1	TRBJ2-1	NA	CAWSGDDRAREFF	TGTGCCTGGAGTGGGGACGACAGGGCAAGGGAGTTCTTC
TRBV12-3/TRBV12-4	TRBD2	TRBJ2-1	many	CASSPTPLAGVGNEQFF	TGTGCCAGCAGTCCGACCCCCCTAGCGGGAGTGGGGAATGAGCAGTTCTTC
TRBV5-1	TRBD1	TRBJ2-7	NA	CASTIGTGALYEQYF	TGCGCCAGCACAATTGGGACAGGGGCCCTATACGAGCAGTACTTC
TRBV7-2	NA	TRBJ2-7	few	CASSLKLRSQLYEQYF	TGTGCCAGCAGCCTAAAATTGCGGTCCCAACTCTACGAGCAGTACTTC
TRBV3-1	NA	TRBJ2-1	many	CASSQDLASVLSYNEQFF	TGTGCCAGCAGCCAAGATTTGGCCTCAGTACTCTCCTACAATGAGCAGTTCTTC
TRBV7-6	NA	TRBJ1-5	NA	CASSLAPSSNQPQHF	TGTGCCAGCAGCCTAGCCCCGAGTAGCAATCAGCCCCAGCATTTT
TRBV5-1	TRBD2	TRBJ2-7	few	CASSLGSSGRTYEQYF	TGCGCCAGCAGCTTGGGAAGTAGCGGGAGGACCTACGAGCAGTACTTC
TRBV9	NA	TRBJ2-7	NA	CASSVATGVVDEQYF	TGTGCCAGCAGCGTAGCAACGGGAGTGGTCGACGAGCAGTACTTC
TRBV5-1	NA	TRBJ1-3	NA	CASSPGGTSSSGNTIYF	TGCGCCAGCAGTCCTGGGGGCACGTCAAGCTCTGGAAACACCATATATTTT
TRBV5-1	NA	TRBJ2-1	NA	CASSSERLSYNEQFF	TGCGCCAGCAGCAGTGAGCGCCTCTCCTACAATGAGCAGTTCTTC
TRBV20-1	TRBD2	TRBJ2-3	NA	CSAPTPGLAGTDTQYF	TGCAGTGCTCCCACTCCGGGACTAGCGGGGACAGATACGCAGTATTTT
TRBV18	NA	TRBJ2-5	NA	CASSPQARETQYF	TGTGCCAGCTCACCACAAGCACGGGAGACCCAGTACTTC
TRBV5-5	NA	TRBJ2-7	few	CASSPNNGYEQYF	TGTGCCAGCAGCCCCAATAACGGCTACGAGCAGTACTTC
TRBV5-1	NA	TRBJ2-3	few	CASSAGQSADTQYF	TGCGCCAGCAGCGCGGGACAGAGCGCAGATACGCAGTATTTT
TRBV5-4	NA	TRBJ2-7	few	CASSWAGYEQYF	TGTGCCAGCAGCTGGGCGGGGTACGAGCAGTACTTC
TRBV6-5	NA	TRBJ2-5	few	CASSATGFGETQYF	TGTGCCAGCAGCGCAACAGGGTTCGGGGAGACCCAGTACTTC
TRBV3-2	NA	TRBJ2-7	NA	CASSQGLEISYEQYF	TGTGCCAGCAGCCAAGGACTAGAGATTTCCTACGAGCAGTACTTC
TRBV20-1	TRBD2	TRBJ2-3	NA	CSALRREEDTQYF	TGCAGTGCCCTGCGTCGGGAGGAAGATACGCAGTATTTT
TRBV12-3/TRBV12-4	NA	TRBJ2-4	few	CASSVTGYLAKNIQYF	TGTGCCAGCAGTGTCACAGGGTATCTGGCCAAAAACATTCAGTACTTC
TRBV6-2/TRBV6-3	TRBD2	TRBJ2-7	few	CASSRTSGEQYF	TGTGCCAGCAGTCGGACTAGCGGAGAGCAGTACTTC
TRBV2	TRBD1	TRBJ1-1	NA	CASRDIGQGNTEAFF	TGTGCCAGCAGAGACATCGGACAGGGGAACACTGAAGCTTTCTTT
TRBV9	NA	TRBJ2-1	NA	CASSVVTNYNEQFF	TGTGCCAGCAGCGTAGTCACTAACTACAATGAGCAGTTCTTC
TRBV12-3/TRBV12-4	TRBD1	TRBJ1-5	NA	CASSRQGASNQPQHF	TGTGCCAGCAGTAGACAGGGGGCGAGCAATCAGCCCCAGCATTTT
TRBV14	NA	TRBJ2-3	few	CASSYGRDTQYF	TGTGCCAGCAGCTACGGAAGGGATACGCAGTATTTT
TRBV5-1	TRBD1	TRBJ2-5	few	CASSQPGQASTAQYF	TGCGCCAGCAGCCAGCCCGGACAGGCCTCGACGGCCCAGTACTTC
TRBV12-3/TRBV12-4	NA	TRBJ2-3	few	CASSYSGTSDTQYF	TGTGCCAGCAGCTACTCCGGGACTTCAGATACGCAGTATTTT
TRBV7-2	NA	TRBJ2-7	NA	CASSLEGPGKQYF	TGTGCCAGCAGCTTAGAAGGTCCCGGGAAGCAGTACTTC
TRBV7-9	NA	TRBJ1-1	few	CASRPPGQIITDTEAFF	TGTGCCAGCAGACCTCCGGGCCAAATTATAACGGACACTGAAGCTTTCTTT
TRBV2	TRBD1	TRBJ2-5	NA	CASKGGTGKEETQYF	TGTGCCAGCAAGGGCGGGACAGGGAAGGAGGAGACCCAGTACTTC
TRBV5-1	TRBD2	TRBJ2-1	few	CASSLDASGGPHEQFF	TGCGCCAGCAGCTTGGATGCTAGCGGGGGGCCCCATGAGCAGTTCTTC
TRBV6-5	TRBD2	TRBJ2-3	many	CASSRTSGSLGTDTQYF	TGTGCCAGCAGTCGGACTAGCGGGAGCCTCGGCACAGATACGCAGTATTTT
TRBV20-1	NA	TRBJ2-3	few	CSARESGLSTDTQYF	TGCAGTGCTAGAGAGTCCGGGCTGAGCACAGATACGCAGTATTTT
TRBV20-1	NA	TRBJ2-7	NA	CSAYDPVAYEQYF	TGCAGTGCGTATGACCCCGTTGCCTACGAGCAGTACTTC